Included here is one T cell receptor (beta chain) sequence, with context. Its antigen is undetermined. Any history of autoimmune disease or systemic immunosuppression disqualified patients. The record originates from a study of OX40 agonist ivuxolimab in advanced cancers. For the study at large: Patients with hepatocellular carcinoma, melanoma, renal cell or head and neck cancer made up the dose-escalation patients. Findings and caveats of the study: On average, a greater number of expanded clones characterised CD8+ T cells relative to CD4+.

TCRdb's table, derived via immunoSEQ multiplex PCR, lists solely in-frame clones and lacks some. The table records approximately 48,000 clones, approximately 80% of them present only once. V lost 6 bases and J 11 bases, leaving 14 bases between the germline ends. Germline CDR1 is MDHEN and CDR2 is SYDVKM. CDR3 length: 12 amino acids. The sample here was CD4+ or CD8+ T cells sorted from blood, taken in a trial of the OX40 agonist ivuxolimab. The sequence was obtained from an adult with an advanced solid tumor such as melanoma, head and neck, liver or kidney cancer. The V gene is TRBV28, the J gene TRBJ1-5; unclear D gene. DNA for the CDR3: TGTGCCAGCAGCCAGACCCTTGGGGCCCAGCATTTT. Translated, it gives CASSQTLGAQHF.